This TCR beta chain emerged from a study of CD8 T cells in Susac syndrome. With random hexamers, roughly 0.45 to 1 ug RNA was reverse transcribed. immunoSEQ multiplex PCR amplified TCR beta CDR3 across 54 Vbeta, 13 Jbeta. MiXCR, applied by TCRdb to the immunoSEQ multiplex PCR reads, yields one record per CDR3 protein. Here the sample spans 120,000 to 150,000 distinct CDR3 sequences, approximately 94% being singletons. This clonotype has just one count. The V end was cut by 7 bases, the J end by 8 bases, with 12 bases between. This CDR3 comprises 12 residues. Germline CDR1 LGHDT, CDR2 YNNKEL (reference sequence). Controls were healthy donors (matched for age and sex).

The TCR was taken from a human donor in good health. The sequencing sample was made of CD4+ T cells from PBMCs. V is TRBV3-1 and J is TRBJ1-5; D is ambiguous. CDR3 sequence (DNA): TGTGCCAGCACCCGGGCCTCAGAGCCCCAGCATTTT. It translates to CASTRASEPQHF.